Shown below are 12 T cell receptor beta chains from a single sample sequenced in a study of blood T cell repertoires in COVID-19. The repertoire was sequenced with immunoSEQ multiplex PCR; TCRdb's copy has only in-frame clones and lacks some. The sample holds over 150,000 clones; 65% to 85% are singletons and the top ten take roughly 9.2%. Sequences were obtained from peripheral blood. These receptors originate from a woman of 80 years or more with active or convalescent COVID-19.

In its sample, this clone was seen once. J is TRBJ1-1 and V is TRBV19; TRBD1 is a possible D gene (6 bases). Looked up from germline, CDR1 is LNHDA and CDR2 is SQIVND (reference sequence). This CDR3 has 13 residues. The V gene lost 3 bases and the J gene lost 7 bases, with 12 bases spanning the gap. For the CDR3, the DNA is TGTGCCAGTAGTATGGAATTCAGGGGTGAAGCTTTCTTT. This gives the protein CASSMEFRGEAFF.

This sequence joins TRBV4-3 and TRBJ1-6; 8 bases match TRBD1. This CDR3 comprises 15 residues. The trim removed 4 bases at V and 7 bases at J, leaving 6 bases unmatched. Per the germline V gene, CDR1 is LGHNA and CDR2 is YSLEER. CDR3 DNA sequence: TGCGCCAGCAGCCGTGGACAGGGCGGGAATTCACCCCTCCACTTT. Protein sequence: CASSRGQGGNSPLHF.

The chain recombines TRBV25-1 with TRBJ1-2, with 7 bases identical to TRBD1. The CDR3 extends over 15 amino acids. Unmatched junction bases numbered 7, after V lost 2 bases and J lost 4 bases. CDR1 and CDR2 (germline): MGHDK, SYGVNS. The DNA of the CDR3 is TGTGCCAGCAGTGAACCCACCGAGGGGGCCTATGGCTACACCTTC. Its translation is CASSEPTEGAYGYTF.

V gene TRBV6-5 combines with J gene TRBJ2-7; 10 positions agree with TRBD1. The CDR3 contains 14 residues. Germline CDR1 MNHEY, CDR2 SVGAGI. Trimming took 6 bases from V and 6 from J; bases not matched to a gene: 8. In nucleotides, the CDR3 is TGTGCCAGCAGCCCCGCGAGGGACAGGGGCGAGCAGTACTTC. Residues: CASSPARDRGEQYF.

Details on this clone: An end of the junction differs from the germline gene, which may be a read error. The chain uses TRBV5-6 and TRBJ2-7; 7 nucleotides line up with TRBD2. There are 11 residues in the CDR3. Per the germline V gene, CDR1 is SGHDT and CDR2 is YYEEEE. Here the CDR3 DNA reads TGTGCCAGCAGCTTGCGGGGGGAGCGGTACTTC. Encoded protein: CASSLRGERYF. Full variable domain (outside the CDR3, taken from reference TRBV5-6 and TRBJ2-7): DAGVTQSPTHLIKTRGQQVTLRCSPKSGHDTVSWYQQALGQGPQFIFQYYEEEERQRGNFPDRFSGHQFPNYSSELNVNALLLGDSALYLCASSLRGERYFGPGTRLTVT.

Written as DNA, the CDR3 is TGCGCCAGCAGCCAAGATGCGGGGGGGCGGGGTGAGACCCAGTACTTC. Protein sequence: CASSQDAGGRGETQYF. The chain uses TRBV4-3 and TRBJ2-5; 9 positions agree with TRBD2. Germline trimming cut 0 bases from V and 5 bases from J; bases unmatched to any gene: 7. The CDR3 loop spans 16 amino acids. Germline V gene sequence: CDR1 LGHNA, CDR2 YSLEER.

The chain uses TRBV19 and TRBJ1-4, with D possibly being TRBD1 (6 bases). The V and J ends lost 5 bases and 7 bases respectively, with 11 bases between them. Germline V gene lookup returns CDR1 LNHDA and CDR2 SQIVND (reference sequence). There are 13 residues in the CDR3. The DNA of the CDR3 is TGTGCCAGTAGTCCTCGGACAGCTGAAAAACTGTTTTTT. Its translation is CASSPRTAEKLFF. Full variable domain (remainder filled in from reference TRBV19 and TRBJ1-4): DGGITQSPKYLFRKEGQNVTLSCEQNLNHDAMYWYRQDPGQGLRLIYYSQIVNDFQKGDIAEGYSVSREKKESFPLTVTSAQKNPTAFYLCASSPRTAEKLFFGSGTQLSVL.

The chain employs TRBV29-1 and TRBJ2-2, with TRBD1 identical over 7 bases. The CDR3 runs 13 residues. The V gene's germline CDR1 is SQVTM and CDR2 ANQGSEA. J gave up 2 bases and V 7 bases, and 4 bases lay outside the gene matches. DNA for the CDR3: TGCAGCGGAGGGACAGCTAACACCGGGGAGCTGTTTTTT. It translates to CSGGTANTGELFF.

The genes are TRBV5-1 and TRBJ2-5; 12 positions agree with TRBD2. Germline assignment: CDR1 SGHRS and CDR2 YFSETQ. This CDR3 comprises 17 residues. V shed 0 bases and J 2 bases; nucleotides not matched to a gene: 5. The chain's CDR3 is CASSLGTSGARQETQYF. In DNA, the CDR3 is TGCGCCAGCAGCTTGGGGACTAGCGGGGCTAGACAAGAGACCCAGTACTTC.

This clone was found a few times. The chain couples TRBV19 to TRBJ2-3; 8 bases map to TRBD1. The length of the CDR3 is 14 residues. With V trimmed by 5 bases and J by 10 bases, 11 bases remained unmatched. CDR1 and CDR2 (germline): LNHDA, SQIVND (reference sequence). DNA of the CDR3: TGTGCCAGTAGTCTGCCCGGGACAGGCAATGCGCAGTATTTT. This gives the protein CASSLPGTGNAQYF.

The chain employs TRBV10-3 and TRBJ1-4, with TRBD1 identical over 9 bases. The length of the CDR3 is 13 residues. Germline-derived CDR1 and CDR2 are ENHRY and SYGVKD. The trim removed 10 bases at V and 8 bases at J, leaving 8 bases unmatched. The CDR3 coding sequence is TGTGCCACCACCGGGACAGGGCAAGAAAAACTGTTTTTT. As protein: CATTGTGQEKLFF.

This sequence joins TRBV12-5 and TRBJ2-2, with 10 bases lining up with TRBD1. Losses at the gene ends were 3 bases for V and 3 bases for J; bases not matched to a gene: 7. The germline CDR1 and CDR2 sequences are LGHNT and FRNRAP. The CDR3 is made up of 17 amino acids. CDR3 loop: CASGLKTGGRDTGELFF. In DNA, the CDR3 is TGTGCTAGTGGTTTAAAGACAGGGGGCAGGGACACCGGGGAGCTGTTTTTT. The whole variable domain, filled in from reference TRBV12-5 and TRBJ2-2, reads DARVTQTPRHKVTEMGQEVTMRCQPILGHNTVFWYRQTMMQGLELLAYFRNRAPLDDSGMPKDRFSAEMPDATLATLKIQPSEPRDSAVYFCASGLKTGGRDTGELFFGEGSRLTVL.